This T cell receptor beta chain is from a study of T cells in Graves' hyperthyroidism and ophthalmopathy. Whole-study findings and limits: Most thyroid clonotypes expanded above 0.001 were also detected in blood.

Amplified TCR beta CDR3 regions came from RNA transcripts. First-round RT-PCR with HTBI primers amplified the TCR CDR3 region. TCRdb re-derived calls from the multiplex PCR reads in MiXCR, one entry per CDR3 protein. Of hundreds of thousands of distinct CDR3 sequences listed, 45% are singletons. About this clonotype: The antigen is not known.

This CDR3 region has 15 residues. The germline V gene has CDR1 MNHEY and CDR2 SVGAGI. V dropped 6 bases and J dropped 2; count of bases not matched to a gene: 7. Criteria for exclusion of patients were uncontrolled infection, other autoimmune disease, pregnancy or lactation. Based on clinical symptoms, serum thyroxine and TRAb, thyroid ultrasound and orbital computed tomography, diagnoses were reached. V usage is TRBV6-5 and J usage is TRBJ1-5; 7 positions agree with TRBD1. The sequence came from an adult man with Graves' disease, either hyperthyroidism or ophthalmopathy (not recorded which). Sequenced input: peripheral blood or thyroid tissue (not recorded which). The CDR3 loop reads CASRPKGQRNQPQHF. Here the CDR3 DNA reads TGTGCCAGCAGACCCAAGGGACAGCGCAATCAGCCCCAGCATTTT.